A selection of T cell receptor beta chains follows, all from one sample in a study of cytomegalovirus exposure and HLA in healthy donors. Method: immunoSEQ multiplex PCR; TCRdb's copy keeps in-frame clones and lacks some. The sample lists 200,000 to 250,000 clones; about 80% were seen once. Specimen: PBMCs. The source of these receptors is a woman in her thirties or forties in good health and CMV-seronegative. Each CDR3 is given with its conserved first and last residue. The D gene is left open where the match is weak. Clone size appears in some rows only: once, few, many, or a class for an expanded clone.

D gene	CDR3 length	V gene	clone size	J gene	CDR3 protein	CDR3 DNA
-	14	TRBV9	-	TRBJ2-7	CASSEGLGGYEQYF	TGTGCCAGCAGCGAAGGACTTGGGGGGTACGAGCAGTACTTC
-	16	TRBV7-7	-	TRBJ2-5	CASSLGLATSKETQYF	TGTGCTAGCAGCTTAGGATTAGCCACCTCTAAGGAGACCCAGTACTTC
-	12	TRBV11-2	-	TRBJ2-1	CASSLLDREEFF	TGTGCCAGCAGCTTACTCGACAGGGAGGAGTTCTTC
-	13	TRBV6-5	once	TRBJ1-1	CASSEDSHTEAFF	TGTGCCAGCAGCGAGGACAGCCACACTGAAGCTTTCTTT
-	14	TRBV11-3	-	TRBJ2-1	CASSGGTHYNEQFF	TGTGCCAGCAGCGGAGGGACCCATTACAATGAGCAGTTCTTC
-	15	TRBV9	-	TRBJ2-3	CASSVGGTGTDTQYF	TGTGCCAGCAGCGTAGGCGGGACAGGCACAGATACGCAGTATTTT
-	15	TRBV2	once	TRBJ2-7	CASRGTFSSNYEQYF	TGTGCCAGCAGAGGGACTTTTTCGAGCAACTACGAGCAGTACTTC
TRBD1	16	TRBV2	-	TRBJ2-2	CASSARGTGLSGELFF	TGTGCCAGCAGTGCCCGCGGGACAGGGCTTTCCGGGGAGCTGTTTTTT
TRBD1	14	TRBV7-2	-	TRBJ2-5	CASSFPDRAETQYF	TGTGCCAGCAGCTTCCCGGACAGGGCGGAGACCCAGTACTTC
-	14	TRBV28	once	TRBJ1-4	CASSLPATNEKLFF	TGTGCCAGCAGTTTGCCAGCAACTAATGAAAAACTGTTTTTT
TRBD1	13	TRBV29-1	once	TRBJ2-5	CSVAATGPETQYF	TGCAGCGTTGCAGCGACAGGGCCCGAGACCCAGTACTTC
TRBD2	16	TRBV28	-	TRBJ2-3	CASSSILAGATDTQYF	TGTGCCAGCAGTTCCATTCTAGCGGGGGCCACAGATACGCAGTATTTT
-	16	TRBV5-1	-	TRBJ1-4	CASSSPAGGVNEKLFF	TGCGCCAGCAGCTCCCCCGCGGGGGGCGTCAATGAAAAACTGTTTTTT
TRBD1	14	TRBV9	once	TRBJ2-2	CASAGTGGTGELFF	TGTGCTAGCGCCGGGACAGGGGGCACCGGGGAGCTGTTTTTT
-	17	TRBV4-3	-	TRBJ1-6	CASSQDRSSSYNSPLHF	TGCGCCAGCAGCCAAGATAGGAGTAGCTCCTATAATTCACCCCTCCACTTT
TRBD1	15	TRBV27	-	TRBJ1-1	CASSSPGTGNTEAFF	TGTGCCAGCAGTTCCCCCGGGACAGGGAACACTGAAGCTTTCTTT
TRBD1	17	TRBV27	-	TRBJ1-1	CASSFRVDRGMGTEAFF	TGTGCCAGCAGTTTTAGGGTGGACAGGGGGATGGGTACTGAAGCTTTCTTT
-	14	TRBV2	-	TRBJ1-4	CASLIDSSNEKLFF	TGTGCCAGCCTCATAGACAGTTCCAATGAAAAACTGTTTTTT
TRBD1	13	TRBV5-8	few	TRBJ1-1	CASSTGQGTEAFF	TGTGCCAGCAGCACAGGACAGGGCACTGAAGCTTTCTTT
-	14	TRBV19	few	TRBJ1-5	CASSITGPVWAQHF	TGTGCCAGTAGTATAACAGGTCCAGTGTGGGCCCAGCATTTT
TRBD1	14	TRBV19	-	TRBJ2-2	CASSIGQGTGELFF	TGTGCCAGTAGTATAGGACAGGGCACCGGGGAGCTGTTTTTT
-	12	TRBV18	-	TRBJ1-1	CASSPSREGAFF	TGTGCCAGCTCACCCTCGCGGGAGGGAGCTTTCTTT
-	16	TRBV4-2	-	TRBJ2-1	CASSQVVGDSYNEQFF	TGTGCCAGCAGCCAAGTTGTCGGGGATTCCTACAATGAGCAGTTCTTC
-	14	TRBV9	once	TRBJ1-5	CASSRTGNNQPQHF	TGTGCCAGCAGCCGAACAGGGAACAATCAGCCCCAGCATTTT
TRBD2	17	TRBV11-3	-	TRBJ2-5	CASSLESRLAGGETQYF	TGTGCCAGCAGCTTAGAATCCCGACTAGCGGGTGGAGAGACCCAGTACTTC
-	14	TRBV7-9	-	TRBJ2-7	CASSPGVAAYEQYF	TGTGCCAGCAGCCCCGGGGTAGCGGCCTACGAGCAGTACTTC
-	16	TRBV5-1	-	TRBJ2-7	CASSFGGWDRTYEQYF	TGCGCCAGCAGCTTTGGGGGGTGGGACAGAACCTACGAGCAGTACTTC
TRBD1	15	TRBV19	few	TRBJ2-3	CASSIGVQGIGTQYF	TGTGCCAGTAGTATAGGCGTACAGGGGATCGGTACGCAGTATTTT
TRBD1	13	TRBV10-2	few	TRBJ1-5	CATRQGRNQPQHF	TGCGCCACCCGACAGGGACGCAATCAGCCCCAGCATTTT
-	14	TRBV19	-	TRBJ2-2	CASSNTGSTGELFF	TGTGCCAGTAGTAATACAGGGTCTACCGGGGAGCTGTTTTTT
TRBD2	15	TRBV19	-	TRBJ2-1	CASSLGTSTYNEQFF	TGTGCCAGTAGTCTAGGGACTAGCACATACAATGAGCAGTTCTTC
-	14	TRBV18	-	TRBJ1-2	CASFQGQSTSGYTF	TGTGCCAGTTTCCAGGGACAATCAACTTCAGGCTACACCTTC
TRBD1	14	TRBV7-3	once	TRBJ2-2	CASSLGQGTGELFF	TGTGCCAGCAGCTTGGGACAGGGAACGGGGGAGCTGTTTTTT
TRBD1	19	TRBV7-9	-	TRBJ2-3	CASSLTLGWDRGQTDTQYF	TGTGCCAGCAGCTTAACGCTAGGGTGGGACAGGGGACAAACAGATACGCAGTATTTT
-	15	TRBV7-9	few	TRBJ2-2	CASSLVGLNTGELFF	TGTGCCAGCAGCTTGGTGGGACTCAACACCGGGGAGCTGTTTTTT
TRBD2	14	TRBV4-3	-	TRBJ2-1	CASSPTSGGHEQFF	TGCGCCAGCAGCCCGACTAGCGGGGGGCATGAGCAGTTCTTC
-	13	TRBV29-1	-	TRBJ1-1	CSVEGGLGTEAFF	TGCAGCGTCGAGGGAGGTTTGGGTACTGAAGCTTTCTTT
TRBD1	14	TRBV12-5	few	TRBJ2-7	CASGLGTGVSEQYF	TGTGCTAGTGGTTTGGGGACAGGAGTCAGCGAGCAGTACTTC
TRBD1	16	TRBV9	-	TRBJ2-1	CASSVLEGQLYNEQFF	TGTGCCAGCAGCGTCCTAGAGGGACAGCTTTACAATGAGCAGTTCTTC
-	15	TRBV5-4	-	TRBJ2-3	CASRKQGVPTDTQYF	TGTGCCAGCAGAAAACAGGGAGTACCCACAGATACGCAGTATTTT
-	12	TRBV7-9	-	TRBJ2-3	CSGAGNTDTQYF	TGTTCCGGTGCGGGGAACACAGATACGCAGTATTTT
-	14	TRBV19	-	TRBJ1-1	CASSIDRSNTEAFF	TGTGCCAGCAGCATCGACAGGAGTAACACTGAAGCTTTCTTT
-	13	TRBV4-1	few	TRBJ2-7	CASSLHSQYEQYF	TGCGCCAGCAGCTTGCACAGCCAATACGAGCAGTACTTC
-	15	TRBV27	-	TRBJ1-4	CASSLGRTLNEKLFF	TGTGCCAGCAGTTTAGGGAGGACCTTAAATGAAAAACTGTTTTTT
-	13	TRBV10-3	-	TRBJ2-3	CAIKGHSTDTQYF	TGTGCCATCAAGGGACACAGCACAGATACGCAGTATTTT